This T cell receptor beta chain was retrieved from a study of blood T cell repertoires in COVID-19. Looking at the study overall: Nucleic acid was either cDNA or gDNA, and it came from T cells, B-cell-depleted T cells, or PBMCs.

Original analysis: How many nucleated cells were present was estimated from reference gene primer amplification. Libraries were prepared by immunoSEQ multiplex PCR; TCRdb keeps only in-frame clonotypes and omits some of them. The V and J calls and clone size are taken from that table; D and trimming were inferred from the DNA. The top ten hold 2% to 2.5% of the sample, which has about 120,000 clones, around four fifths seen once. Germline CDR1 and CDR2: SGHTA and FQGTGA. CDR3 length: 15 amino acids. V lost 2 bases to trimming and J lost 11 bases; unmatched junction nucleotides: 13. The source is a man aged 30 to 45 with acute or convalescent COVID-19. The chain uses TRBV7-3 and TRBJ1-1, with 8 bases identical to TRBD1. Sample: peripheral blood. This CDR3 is CASSLGPGGQGHAFF. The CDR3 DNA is TGTGCCAGCAGCTTAGGTCCAGGGGGCCAGGGTCATGCTTTCTTT.